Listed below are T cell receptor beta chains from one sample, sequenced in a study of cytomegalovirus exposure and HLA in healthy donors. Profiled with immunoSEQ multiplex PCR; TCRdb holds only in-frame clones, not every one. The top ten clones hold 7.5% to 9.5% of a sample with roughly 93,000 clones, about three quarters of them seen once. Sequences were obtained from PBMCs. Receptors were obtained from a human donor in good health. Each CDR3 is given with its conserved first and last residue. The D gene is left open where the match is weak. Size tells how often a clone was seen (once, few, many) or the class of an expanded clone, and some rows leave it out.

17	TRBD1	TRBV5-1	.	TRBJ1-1	CASSLFGTGALNTEAFF	TGCGCCAGCAGCTTGTTCGGAACAGGGGCCTTGAACACTGAAGCTTTCTTT
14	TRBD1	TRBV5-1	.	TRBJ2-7	CASSLTGTVYEQYF	TGCGCCAGCAGCTTGACTGGGACAGTCTACGAGCAGTACTTC
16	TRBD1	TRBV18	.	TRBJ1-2	CASSPPGQGSVYGYTF	TGTGCCAGCTCACCGCCGGGACAGGGATCCGTCTATGGCTACACCTTC
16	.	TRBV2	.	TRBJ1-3	CASSDYGQISGNTIYF	TGTGCCAGCAGTGACTATGGACAGATCTCTGGAAACACCATATATTTT
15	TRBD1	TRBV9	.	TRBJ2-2	CASSTTGGNTGELFF	TGTGCCAGCAGCACGACAGGGGGCAACACCGGGGAGCTGTTTTTT
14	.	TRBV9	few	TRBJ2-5	CASSVGTSQETQYF	TGTGCCAGCAGCGTAGGTACTAGCCAAGAGACCCAGTACTTC
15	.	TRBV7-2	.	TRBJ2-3	CASSLGQSRTDTQYF	TGTGCCAGCAGTTTAGGACAGTCACGCACAGATACGCAGTATTTT
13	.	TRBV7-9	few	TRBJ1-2	CASSSTKFYGYTF	TGTGCCAGCAGCTCTACCAAATTCTATGGCTACACCTTC
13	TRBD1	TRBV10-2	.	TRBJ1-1	CASKGGAGTEAFF	TGCGCCAGCAAAGGGGGCGCGGGCACTGAAGCTTTCTTT
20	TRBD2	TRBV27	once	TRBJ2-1	CASSLRTGLAGGPMGDEQFF	TGTGCCAGCAGTTTAAGAACGGGACTAGCGGGAGGGCCAATGGGAGATGAGCAGTTCTTC
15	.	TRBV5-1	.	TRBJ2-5	CASSLAATQGETQYF	TGCGCCAGCAGCTTGGCTGCGACACAGGGAGAGACCCAGTACTTC
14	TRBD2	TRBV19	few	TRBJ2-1	CASVAGGVYNEQFF	TGTGCCAGTGTCGCGGGAGGGGTCTACAATGAGCAGTTCTTC
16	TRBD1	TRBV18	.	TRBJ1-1	CASSRYTGGVNTEAFF	TGTGCCAGCTCACGATACACAGGGGGGGTGAACACTGAAGCTTTCTTT
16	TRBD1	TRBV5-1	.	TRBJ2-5	CASNLGTGQRLETQYF	TGCGCCAGCAACCTAGGGACAGGGCAGAGGTTAGAGACCCAGTACTTC
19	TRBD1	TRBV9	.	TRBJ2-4	CASSLDSGTGVTAKNIQYF	TGTGCCAGCAGCCTCGATTCCGGGACAGGGGTGACGGCCAAAAACATTCAGTACTTC
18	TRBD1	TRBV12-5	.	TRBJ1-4	CASGLHRDRGTLNEKLFF	TGTGCTAGTGGTTTACACCGGGACAGGGGCACATTAAATGAAAAACTGTTTTTT
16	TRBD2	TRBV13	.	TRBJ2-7	CASSETSGRAFYEQYF	TGTGCCAGCAGCGAGACTAGCGGGAGGGCCTTCTACGAGCAGTACTTC
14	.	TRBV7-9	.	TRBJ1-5	CASSFPDGGSPQHF	TGTGCCAGCAGCTTTCCAGACGGGGGATCACCCCAGCATTTT
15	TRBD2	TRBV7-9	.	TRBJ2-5	CSSSSVGLAQETQYF	TGTTCCAGCAGCTCTGTGGGACTAGCCCAAGAGACCCAGTACTTC
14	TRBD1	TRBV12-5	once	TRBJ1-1	CASGTTGGGTEAFF	TGTGCTAGTGGGACAACAGGGGGCGGCACTGAAGCTTTCTTT
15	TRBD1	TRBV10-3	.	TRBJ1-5	CAISEGGQVGQPQHF	TGTGCCATCAGTGAGGGTGGACAGGTGGGTCAGCCCCAGCATTTT
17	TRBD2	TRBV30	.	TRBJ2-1	CAWSTGLAGGTYNEQFF	TGTGCCTGGAGTACGGGACTAGCGGGAGGTACCTACAATGAGCAGTTCTTC
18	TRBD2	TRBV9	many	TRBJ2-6	CASSVGLGGSSGANVLTF	TGTGCCAGCAGCGTAGGTTTGGGAGGGAGCTCTGGGGCCAACGTCCTGACTTTC
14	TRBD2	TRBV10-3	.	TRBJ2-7	CAISPTSGSYEQYF	TGTGCCATCAGTCCGACTAGCGGGTCCTACGAGCAGTACTTC
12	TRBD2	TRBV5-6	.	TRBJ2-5	CASRGGQETQYF	TGTGCCAGCCGGGGGGGCCAAGAGACCCAGTACTTC
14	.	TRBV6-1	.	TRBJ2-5	CASSEATTRKTQYF	TGTGCCAGCAGTGAAGCGACGACGAGGAAGACCCAGTACTTC
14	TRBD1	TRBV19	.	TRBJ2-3	CASSDWTGGDTQYF	TGTGCCAGTAGTGACTGGACAGGGGGAGATACGCAGTATTTT
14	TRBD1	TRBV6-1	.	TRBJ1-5	CAARFGTGDQPQHF	TGTGCGGCCCGGTTTGGGACAGGGGATCAGCCCCAGCATTTT
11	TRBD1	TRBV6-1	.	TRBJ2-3	CASKTGDWQYF	TGTGCCAGCAAAACAGGGGATTGGCAGTATTTT
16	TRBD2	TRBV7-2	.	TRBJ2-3	CASSFRAGGVADTQYF	TGTGCCAGCAGCTTTAGGGCGGGAGGGGTGGCAGATACGCAGTATTTT
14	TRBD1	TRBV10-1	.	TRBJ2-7	CASSGTGDIDEQYF	TGCGCCAGCAGCGGGACAGGGGATATTGACGAGCAGTACTTC
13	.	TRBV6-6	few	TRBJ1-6	CASSSLRNSPLHF	TGTGCCAGCAGTTCCCTTCGGAATTCACCCCTCCACTTT
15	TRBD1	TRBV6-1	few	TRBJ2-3	CASTGTGSGTDTQYF	TGTGCCAGCACCGGGACAGGCTCTGGCACAGATACGCAGTATTTT
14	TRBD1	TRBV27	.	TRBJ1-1	CASSRQGANTEAFF	TGTGCCAGCAGTCGACAGGGGGCGAACACTGAAGCTTTCTTT
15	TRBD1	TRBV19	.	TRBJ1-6	CASTKTGAGNSPLHF	TGTGCCAGTACTAAGACAGGGGCAGGTAATTCACCCCTCCACTTT
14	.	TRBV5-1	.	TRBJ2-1	CASSITGQTGEQFF	TGCGCCAGCAGCATAACCGGACAGACGGGTGAGCAGTTCTTC
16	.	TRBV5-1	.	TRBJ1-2	CASSLAITAEPYGYTF	TGCGCCAGCAGCTTGGCCATTACGGCGGAACCCTATGGCTACACCTTC
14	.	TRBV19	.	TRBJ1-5	CASSDAGYNQPQHF	TGTGCCAGTAGTGATGCAGGGTACAATCAGCCCCAGCATTTT
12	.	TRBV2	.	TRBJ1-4	CASSEAEGKLFF	TGTGCCAGCAGTGAAGCGGAGGGAAAACTGTTTTTT
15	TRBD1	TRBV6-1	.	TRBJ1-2	CASSATTGGEGGYTF	TGTGCCAGCAGTGCCACTACAGGGGGGGAAGGTGGCTACACCTTC